This T cell receptor beta chain was observed in a study of cytomegalovirus exposure and HLA in healthy donors. This CDR3 is 16 amino acids long. V lost 3 bases to trimming and J lost 7 bases; unmatched junction nucleotides: 11. Germline CDR1 reads LNHDA; CDR2 reads SQIVND (reference sequence). Data came from immunoSEQ multiplex PCR; TCRdb stores just in-frame clones and leaves some out. The table lists approximately 230,000 clones, roughly 87% of them singletons, with 12% in the top ten. Separation from the roughly 600-subject first cohort characterized the roughly 120-subject validation cohort, to which the donors belonged.

The sequenced sample was PBMCs. The J gene is TRBJ1-5, the V gene TRBV19, with 8 positions matching TRBD1. The TCR originated in a man between 18 and 35 years old in good health and CMV-seropositive. CDR3 region: CASSIGQGLLGQPQHF. The DNA for the CDR3 is TGTGCCAGTAGTATCGGACAGGGTCTTCTGGGACAGCCCCAGCATTTT. Together with reference TRBV19 and TRBJ1-5, the CDR3 gives the full variable domain: DGGITQSPKYLFRKEGQNVTLSCEQNLNHDAMYWYRQDPGQGLRLIYYSQIVNDFQKGDIAEGYSVSREKKESFPLTVTSAQKNPTAFYLCASSIGQGLLGQPQHFGDGTRLSIL.